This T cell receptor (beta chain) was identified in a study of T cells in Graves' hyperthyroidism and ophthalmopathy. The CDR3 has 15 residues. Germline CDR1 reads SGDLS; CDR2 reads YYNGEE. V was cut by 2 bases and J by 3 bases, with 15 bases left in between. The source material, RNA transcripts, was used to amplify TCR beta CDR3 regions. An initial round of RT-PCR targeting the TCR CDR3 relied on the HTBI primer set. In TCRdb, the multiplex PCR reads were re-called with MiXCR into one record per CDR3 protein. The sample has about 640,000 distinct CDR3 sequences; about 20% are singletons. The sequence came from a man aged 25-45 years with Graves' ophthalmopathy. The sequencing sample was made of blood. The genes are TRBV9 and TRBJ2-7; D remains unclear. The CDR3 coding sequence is TGTGCCAGCAGCGTGAGTCACGCCTCGGTCTACGAGCAGTACTTC. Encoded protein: CASSVSHASVYEQYF.